The present TCR beta chain was sequenced within a study of OX40 agonist ivuxolimab in advanced cancers. A note on the overall study: Ivuxolimab was an agonistic, fully human IgG2 monoclonal antibody directed against OX40 (CD134), a costimulatory receptor. Intravenous ivuxolimab was administered to patients every 2 weeks at six dose levels: 0.01, 0.1, 0.3, 1.5, 3 and 10 mg/kg. Among the roughly 52 dose-escalation patients, about 20 had hepatocellular carcinoma, some 15 melanoma, 9 renal cell carcinoma and 9 head and neck cancer. In the dose-escalation cohort, 82.7% of patients were male, and the mean age was about 55 years, with a range of about 23 to 85. Prior anti-PD-1, anti-PD-L1 or anti-CTLA-4 therapy was permitted, and checkpoint inhibitors had been received by approximately 39% of dose-escalation patients. Partial responses were achieved by three dose-escalation patients, of whom one had hepatocellular carcinoma and two had cutaneous melanoma. The point of sequencing TCRbeta in the periphery was to test whether ivuxolimab changed TCR sequence diversity and drove clonal T-cell expansion. The paper describes the monotherapy dose-escalation part (N of about 57 patients) of the phase I trial of ivuxolimab. What the authors observed across the whole study: At doses from 0.1 to 3.0 mg/kg, clonal expansion was seen in both CD4+ and CD8+ blood T cells between baseline and week 6. The antigen specificity of the peripheral T cells that underwent clonal expansion was not determined. In the 0.1-3.0 mg/kg groups, partial responders had among the lowest normalized peripheral clonal expansion, particularly in CD8+ T cells. Low levels of normalized T-cell clonal expansion were also shown by some nonresponding patients. On average, CD8+ T cells showed more expanded clones than CD4+ T cells after ivuxolimab.

Genomic DNA was isolated from the sorted cells so that the TCRbeta CDR3 region could be sequenced. The immunoSEQ Assay was used to sequence the TCRbeta CDR3 regions. The clones in this table, taken by TCRdb from immuneACCESS, are in-frame only. Not every clone is retained; where verified, under half of the shortfall comes from an unresolved V gene, and the cause of the rest is unknown. The sample profile shows about 95,000 clones; 90% to 95% of them were found once. Clones ranked in the top ten supply around 2.5% of the sample. Patients with autoimmune disease history or receiving systemic immunosuppression were excluded from the trial. Peripheral blood for TCR sequencing was drawn from every dose cohort at baseline, at cycle 4 day 1 and at cycle 7 day 1. Samples were obtained from an open-label, multicenter, first-in-human phase I dose-escalation trial of ivuxolimab. Adults with locally advanced or metastatic melanoma, renal cell carcinoma, hepatocellular carcinoma or head and neck squamous cell carcinoma were enrolled in the trial. Before TCR sequencing, CD4+ T cells and CD8+ T cells were sorted from peripheral blood as separate populations.

The CDR1 and CDR2 encoded by the germline V gene are MDHEN and SYDVKM. Taken from cysteine to phenylalanine, the CDR3 has 18 residues. Left in the record is the CDR3 DNA by itself, 54 bases read in frame from the first base. Trimming takes 5 bases off V and 5 bases off J; junction bases not matched to a gene: 15. Details on this clone: Its cognate antigen has yet to be identified. No per-base quality is available; no much larger clone lies one base away.

This clonotype originated in an adult with an advanced solid tumor such as melanoma, head and neck, liver or kidney cancer. The sample in question was CD4+ or CD8+ T cells sorted from blood, obtained in a trial of the OX40 agonist ivuxolimab. The V gene is TRBV28 and the J gene is TRBJ1-4; TRBD1 agrees with 9 junctional bases. The nucleotide sequence is TGTGCCAGCAGTCCCCCTTTGGGGACAGGGTTCTCGAATGAAAAACTGTTTTTT. It translates to CASSPPLGTGFSNEKLFF.